The 30 T cell receptor beta chains given below trace back to one sample, sequenced in a study of blood T cell repertoires in COVID-19. TCRdb's table, derived via immunoSEQ multiplex PCR, lists solely in-frame clones and lacks some. Here the sample spans 25,000 to 35,000 clones, roughly nine tenths being singletons. The sequenced sample consisted of peripheral blood. These receptors were taken from a human donor with active COVID-19. The donor label of this sample is uncertain.

V is TRBV20-1 and J is TRBJ2-7; D possibly corresponds to TRBD1 (6 bases). The V and J ends lost 3 bases and 6 bases respectively, with 24 bases between them. Germline V lookup: CDR1 DFQATT, CDR2 SNEGSKA (reference sequence). This CDR3 region has 16 residues. DNA for the CDR3: TGCAGTGCTAGTAAATCCAGGGGCGCGAAATTAGCCGAGCAGTACTTC. This encodes CSASKSRGAKLAEQYF.

This clone has just a few counts. The V and J genes are TRBV3-1 (or the pseudogene TRBV3-2) and TRBJ1-1; possibly TRBD1 for D (6 bases). V was clipped by 4 bases and J by 6 bases, with 15 bases between them. The length of the CDR3 is 14 residues. In germline, CDR1 is LGHDT, CDR2 YNNKEL (reference sequence). CDR3 DNA sequence: TGTGCCAGCAGCCCCAACCCGGGACAATCTGAAGCTTTCTTT. Protein product: CASSPNPGQSEAFF.

The chain uses TRBV27 and TRBJ1-5; 8 bases are a match to TRBD1. In germline, CDR1 is MNHEY, CDR2 SMNVEV (reference sequence). Trimming cost V 3 bases and J 5 bases; bases outside gene matches: 0. The CDR3 runs 13 residues. In DNA, the CDR3 is TGTGCCAGCAGTTTCAGGGGGCATCAGCCCCAGCATTTT. This gives the protein CASSFRGHQPQHF.

The chain has TRBV30 and TRBJ1-1, with 7 positions matching TRBD1. Trimming took 5 bases from V and 1 from J; bases not matched to a gene: 4. The CDR3 loop spans 13 amino acids. CDR1 is GTSNPN, CDR2 SVGIG, per germline (reference sequence). CDR3 DNA: TGTGCCTGGGCGGGACAGACGAACACTGAAGCTTTCTTT. This encodes CAWAGQTNTEAFF.

The chain combines TRBV29-1 with TRBJ1-1; 10 nucleotides line up with TRBD1. After removal of 0 bases from V and 5 bases from J, the junction contained 3 bases not matched to a gene. There are 14 residues in the CDR3. The germline gives CDR1 SQVTM, CDR2 ANQGSEA. DNA for the CDR3: TGCAGCGTTGAAGATCGGACAGGGGGAACTGAAGCTTTCTTT. Translation: CSVEDRTGGTEAFF. The full variable domain, completed using reference TRBV29-1 and TRBJ1-1, is SAVISQKPSRDICQRGTSLTIQCQVDSQVTMMFWYRQQPGQSLTLIATANQGSEATYESGFVIDKFPISRPNLTFSTLTVSNMSPEDSSIYLCSVEDRTGGTEAFFGQGTRLTVV.

This chain joins TRBV6-4 and TRBJ1-1; the match to TRBD1 covers 9 bases. The CDR3 totals 14 residues. J gave up 1 base and V 5 bases, and 2 bases lay outside the gene matches. Germline CDR1 MRHNA, CDR2 SNTAGT. Here the CDR3 reads CASSLGQGNTEAFF. The CDR3 DNA reads as TGTGCCAGCAGTTTGGGACAGGGGAACACTGAAGCTTTCTTT.

V usage is TRBV27 and J usage is TRBJ2-7; 11 nucleotides match TRBD2. The CDR3 runs 17 residues. The germline V gene has CDR1 MNHEY and CDR2 SMNVEV (reference sequence). J gave up 0 bases and V 5 bases, and 9 bases lay outside the gene matches. Here the CDR3 reads CASSDPGLADSSYEQYF. CDR3 sequence (DNA): TGTGCCAGCAGTGACCCGGGACTAGCGGACAGCTCCTACGAGCAGTACTTC.

The chain employs TRBV11-1 and TRBJ2-2, with D hard to call. The CDR3 length is 15 residues. Trimming shortened V by 1 base and J by 4 bases, and 10 bases separated the two germline ends. Germline V CDR1 and CDR2: SGHAT, FQDESV (reference sequence). CDR3 loop: CASSLVLTLTGELFF. Here the CDR3 DNA reads TGTGCCAGCAGCTTAGTACTGACACTCACCGGGGAGCTGTTTTTT.

The chain employs TRBV6-2 or TRBV6-3 and TRBJ1-2; D gene ambiguous. The CDR3 extends over 16 amino acids. Germline values: CDR1 MNHEY, CDR2 SVGEGT. The V and J ends lost 2 bases and 5 bases respectively, with 18 bases between them. The CDR3 sequence is CASSYRRNTIEYGYTF. DNA of the CDR3: TGTGCCAGCAGTTACCGCAGAAATACGATTGAATATGGCTACACCTTC.

V gene TRBV9 combines with J gene TRBJ1-4, with 7 bases that match TRBD1. The CDR3 spans 15 residues. Germline V gene data show CDR1 as SGDLS and CDR2 as YYNGEE. Germline trimming cut 4 bases from V and 8 bases from J; bases unmatched to any gene: 11. The CDR3 nucleotides read TGTGCCAGCAGCCCGGTTGGTGGACAGGCAGAAAAACTGTTTTTT. This encodes CASSPVGGQAEKLFF.

J is TRBJ1-3 and V is TRBV6-5; D unclear. Between the trimmed V and J ends, which lost 0 bases and 0 bases, there was a span of 9 bases. The CDR3 consists of 16 residues. Germline V CDR1 and CDR2: MNHEY, SVGAGI. Here the CDR3 DNA reads TGTGCCAGCAGTTACTCGCCTAGACTCTCTGGAAACACCATATATTTT. This gives the protein CASSYSPRLSGNTIYF.

CDR3 nucleotides: TGTGCCAGCAGCGCAGGACAGGGGGCCTTCAATCAGCCCCAGCATTTT. It is translated as CASSAGQGAFNQPQHF. The chain links TRBV9 to TRBJ1-5; 11 nucleotides align to TRBD1. V gave up 3 bases and J gave up 3 bases; unmatched junction bases: 5. This CDR3 comprises 16 residues. Germline CDR1 is SGDLS and CDR2 is YYNGEE.

This chain joins TRBV6-5 and TRBJ1-4; 8 nucleotides agree with TRBD1. Germline CDR1 MNHEY, CDR2 SVGAGI. The CDR3 loop spans 15 amino acids. The J segment lost 5 bases and the V segment lost 4 bases, leaving 6 bases of the junction unmatched. The CDR3 DNA reads TGTGCCAGCAGTTCTGACAGGGGTATAAATGAAAAACTGTTTTTT. It is translated as CASSSDRGINEKLFF.

V usage is TRBV4-3 and J usage is TRBJ2-2, with 11 bases that match TRBD2. Unmatched junction bases numbered 9, after V lost 0 bases and J lost 6 bases. The CDR3 length is 18 residues. The germline gives CDR1 LGHNA, CDR2 YSLEER. The CDR3 is CASSQDVLAGGPAGELFF. The CDR3 nucleotides read TGCGCCAGCAGCCAAGATGTCCTAGCGGGGGGACCCGCCGGGGAGCTGTTTTTT.

The chain carries TRBV7-8 and TRBJ2-1; TRBD2 matches at 11 bases. Trimming at V came to 5 bases and at J to 1 base, leaving 7 bases not matched to a gene. Germline V gene sequence: CDR1 SGHVS, CDR2 FQNEAQ. The CDR3 is made up of 17 amino acids. The chain's CDR3 is CASSLFSGGASYNEQFF. CDR3 DNA sequence: TGTGCCAGCAGCCTTTTTAGCGGGGGGGCATCCTACAATGAGCAGTTCTTC.

V gene TRBV6-5 combines with J gene TRBJ2-3; maybe TRBD2 (5 bases). V shed 6 bases and J shed 6 bases, with 13 bases lying between them. The CDR3 is 13 amino acids. CDR1 and CDR2 from the germline V gene are MNHEY and SVGAGI. CDR3 nucleotides: TGTGCCAGCAGCCTTGCCCGAGGGGATACGCAGTATTTT. Amino acid sequence: CASSLARGDTQYF.

There are a few counts of this clone. CDR3 residues: CASSSLPGLAGVETQYF. The CDR3 nucleotides are TGTGCCAGCAGCTCCCTCCCCGGACTAGCGGGGGTGGAGACCCAGTACTTC. The V call is TRBV7-2, the J call TRBJ2-5; 13 bases fit TRBD2. The germline V gene has CDR1 SGHTA and CDR2 FQGNSA. V dropped 4 bases and J dropped 5; count of bases not matched to a gene: 10. This CDR3 contains 17 residues.

V and J are TRBV5-4 and TRBJ2-7; 9 bases match TRBD1. The CDR3 extends over 14 amino acids. Germline assignment: CDR1 SGHNT and CDR2 YYREEE (reference sequence). V gave up 4 bases and J gave up 8 bases; unmatched junction bases: 10. The CDR3 protein is CASSPSSGQGKQYF. In nucleotides, the CDR3 is TGTGCCAGCAGCCCCTCGTCGGGACAGGGCAAGCAGTACTTC.

This clone was seen once. J is TRBJ2-7 and V is TRBV15, with 10 bases lining up with TRBD1. Germline CDR1 reads LNHNV; CDR2 reads YYDKDF (reference sequence). V was pared by 1 base and J by 5 bases, with 11 bases of the junction left unmatched. The length of the CDR3 is 17 residues. The CDR3 bases are TGTGCCACCAGCAGAGCGGGCAGAGGACAGGGGGACGACGAGCAGTACTTC. This translates into CATSRAGRGQGDDEQYF. Filled out from reference TRBV15 and TRBJ2-7, the complete variable domain reads DAMVIQNPRYQVTQFGKPVTLSCSQTLNHNVMYWYQQKSSQAPKLLFHYYDKDFNNEADTPDNFQSRRPNTSFCFLDIRSPGLGDTAMYLCATSRAGRGQGDDEQYFGPGTRLTVT.

The chain links TRBV5-1 to TRBJ1-4; the D gene is possibly TRBD1 (6 bases). CDR1 and CDR2 from the germline V gene are SGHRS and YFSETQ. The CDR3 is made up of 16 amino acids. With 3 bases removed from V and 0 bases from J, the gap between germline ends came to 12 bases. CDR3 loop: CASSSQGSSTNEKLFF. CDR3 in DNA: TGCGCCAGCAGCTCGCAGGGGAGTTCAACTAATGAAAAACTGTTTTTT.

The V and J genes are TRBV2 and TRBJ2-5; the D gene is possibly TRBD2 (5 bases). The CDR3 has 13 residues. Between the trimmed V and J ends, which lost 8 bases and 0 bases, there was a span of 10 bases. Germline lookup yields CDR1 SNHLY and CDR2 FYNNEI. The CDR3 DNA follows: TGTGCCAGCCATCCGGGGTACCAAGAGACCCAGTACTTC. Translating it yields CASHPGYQETQYF.

This chain joins TRBV19 and TRBJ1-2; tentatively, D is TRBD1 (6 bases). This CDR3 spans 13 amino acids. In germline, CDR1 is LNHDA, CDR2 SQIVND (reference sequence). The V gene lost 7 bases and the J gene lost 4 bases, with 13 bases spanning the gap. CDR3 sequence (DNA): TGTGCCAGTACCCCAGACAGGAGCTATGGCTACACCTTC. This translates into CASTPDRSYGYTF.

This chain joins TRBV28 and TRBJ2-1; TRBD2 agrees at 8 bases. Germline V CDR1 and CDR2: MDHEN, SYDVKM. The CDR3 runs 14 residues. J was trimmed by 10 bases and V by 10 bases; bases with no gene match: 15. The CDR3, as DNA: TGTGCCACCCTAGCGGGTAGCGGTGCATGGGAGCAGTTCTTC. Its protein product is CATLAGSGAWEQFF.

The DNA of the CDR3 is TGTGCCAGCAGCGTAGACCTTACTTCAGGGGATGGCTACACCTTC. Translated: CASSVDLTSGDGYTF. This chain uses TRBV9 with TRBJ1-2; maybe TRBD1 (6 bases). The CDR3 is 15 residues long. The ends were cut back, 0 bases at V and 6 bases at J, with 15 bases in the middle. CDR1 and CDR2 from the germline V gene are SGDLS and YYNGEE.

The J gene is TRBJ1-1, the V gene TRBV9; D call uncertain. Germline CDR1 is SGDLS and CDR2 is YYNGEE. The ends were cut back, 0 bases at V and 1 base at J, with 16 bases in the middle. This CDR3 is 17 amino acids long. CDR3 sequence (DNA): TGTGCCAGCAGCGTAGGGGAGGGCCTACGTTCGAACACTGAAGCTTTCTTT. It encodes CASSVGEGLRSNTEAFF.

The gene calls are TRBV10-3 and TRBJ1-1; 7 bases are a match to TRBD1. V was clipped by 0 bases and J by 5 bases; unmatched bases: 6. Germline V gene lookup returns CDR1 ENHRY and CDR2 SYGVKD. The CDR3 length is 15 residues. The CDR3 DNA follows: TGTGCCATCAGTGAGTCGAGCGGCAGGGGGACTGAAGCTTTCTTT. Amino acids: CAISESSGRGTEAFF.

The chain links TRBV11-2 to TRBJ1-2, with a possible D match to TRBD1 (5 bases). V gave up 1 base and J gave up 4 bases, with 13 bases separating them. Germline CDR1 reads SGHAT; CDR2 reads FQNNGV. The CDR3 contains 15 residues. Here the CDR3 DNA reads TGTGCCAGCAGCTTAGGGAGGGGAATAGCCTATGGCTACACCTTC. Protein: CASSLGRGIAYGYTF.

This clone was recorded once. The J gene is TRBJ2-3, the V gene TRBV4-1; 8 bases are shared with TRBD1. With 6 bases clipped from V and 6 bases from J, the junction kept 8 bases outside the gene matches. Germline CDR1 and CDR2: MGHRA and YSYEKL. CDR3 size: 14 residues. CDR3 coding DNA: TGCGCCAGCAGACCCACAGGGGGGCGGGATACGCAGTATTTT. It codes for CASRPTGGRDTQYF.

This clone was picked up one time. This chain links TRBV11-3 with TRBJ2-2; D is uncertain. The V and J ends lost 6 bases and 6 bases respectively, with 5 bases between them. The germline V gene encodes CDR1 SGHNT and CDR2 YENEEA. The CDR3 is 11 amino acids. CDR3 DNA sequence: TGTGCCAGCAGGGGCGCCGGGGAGCTGTTTTTT. Protein: CASRGAGELFF.

In DNA form, the CDR3 reads TGTGCCAGCAGACTGGGACAGGATGAGCAGTTCTTC. Translated, it gives CASRLGQDEQFF. This chain connects TRBV5-6 to TRBJ2-1; TRBD1 matches 8 bases. The germline gives CDR1 SGHDT, CDR2 YYEEEE. After removal of 5 bases from V and 8 bases from J, the junction contained 3 bases not matched to a gene. The CDR3 is 12 amino acids.